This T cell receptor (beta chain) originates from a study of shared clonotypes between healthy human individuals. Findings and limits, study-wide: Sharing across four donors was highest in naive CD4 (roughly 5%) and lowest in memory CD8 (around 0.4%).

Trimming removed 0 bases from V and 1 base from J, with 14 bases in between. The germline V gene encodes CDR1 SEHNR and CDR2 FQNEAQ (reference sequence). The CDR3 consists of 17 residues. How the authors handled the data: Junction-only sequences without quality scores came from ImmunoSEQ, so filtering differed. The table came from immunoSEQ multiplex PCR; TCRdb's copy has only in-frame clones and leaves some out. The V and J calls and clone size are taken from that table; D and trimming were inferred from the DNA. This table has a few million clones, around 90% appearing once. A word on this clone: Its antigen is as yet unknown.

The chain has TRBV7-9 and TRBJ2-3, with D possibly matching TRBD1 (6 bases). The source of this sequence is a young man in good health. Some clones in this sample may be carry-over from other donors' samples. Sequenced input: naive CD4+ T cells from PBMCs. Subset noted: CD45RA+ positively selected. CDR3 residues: CASSLARGPLGTDTQYF. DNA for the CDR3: TGTGCCAGCAGCTTAGCCAGGGGTCCGCTCGGCACAGATACGCAGTATTTT.